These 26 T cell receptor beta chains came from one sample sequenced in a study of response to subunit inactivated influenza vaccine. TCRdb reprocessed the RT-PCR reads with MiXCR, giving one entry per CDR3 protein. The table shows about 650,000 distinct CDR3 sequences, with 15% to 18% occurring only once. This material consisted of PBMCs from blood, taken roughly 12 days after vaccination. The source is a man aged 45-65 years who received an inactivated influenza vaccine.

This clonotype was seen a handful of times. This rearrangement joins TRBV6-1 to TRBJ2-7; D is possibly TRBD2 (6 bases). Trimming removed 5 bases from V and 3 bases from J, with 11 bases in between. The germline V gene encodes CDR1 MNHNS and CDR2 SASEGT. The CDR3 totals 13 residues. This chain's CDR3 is CASSTVGGYEQYF. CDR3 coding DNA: TGTGCCAGCAGTACGGTGGGGGGCTACGAGCAGTACTTC.

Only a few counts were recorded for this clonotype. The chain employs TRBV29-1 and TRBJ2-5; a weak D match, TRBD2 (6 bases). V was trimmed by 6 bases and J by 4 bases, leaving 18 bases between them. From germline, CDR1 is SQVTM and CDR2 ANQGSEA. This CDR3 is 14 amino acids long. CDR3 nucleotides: TGCAGCGTCGGGGGAGTGGTTTCGGGAGAGACCCAGTACTTC. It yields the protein CSVGGVVSGETQYF.

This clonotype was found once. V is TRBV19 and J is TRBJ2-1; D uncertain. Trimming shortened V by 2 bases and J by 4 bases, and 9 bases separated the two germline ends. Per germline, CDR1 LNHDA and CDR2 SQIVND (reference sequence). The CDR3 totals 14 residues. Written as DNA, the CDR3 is TGTGCCAGTAGTATAAGTCAGGATTACAATGAGCAGTTCTTC. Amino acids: CASSISQDYNEQFF.

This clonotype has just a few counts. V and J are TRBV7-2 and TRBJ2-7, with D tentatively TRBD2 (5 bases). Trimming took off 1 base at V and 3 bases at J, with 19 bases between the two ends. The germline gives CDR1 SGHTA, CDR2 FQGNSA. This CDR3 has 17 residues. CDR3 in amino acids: CASSLVPPAEEFYEQYF. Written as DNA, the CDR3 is TGTGCCAGCAGCTTAGTCCCCCCAGCGGAGGAATTCTACGAGCAGTACTTC.

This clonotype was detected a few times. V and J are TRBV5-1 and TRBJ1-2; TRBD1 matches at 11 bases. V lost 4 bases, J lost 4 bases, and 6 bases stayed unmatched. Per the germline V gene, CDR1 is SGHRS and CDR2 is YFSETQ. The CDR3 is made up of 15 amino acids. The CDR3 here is CASSPGQGVRYGYTF. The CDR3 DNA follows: TGCGCCAGCAGCCCGGGACAGGGGGTTCGCTATGGCTACACCTTC.

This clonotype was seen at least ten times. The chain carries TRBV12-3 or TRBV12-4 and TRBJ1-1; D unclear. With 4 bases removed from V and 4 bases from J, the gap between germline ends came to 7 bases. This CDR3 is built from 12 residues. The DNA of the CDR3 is TGTGCCAGCAGTTACCGGCCCACTGAAGCTTTCTTT. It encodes CASSYRPTEAFF.

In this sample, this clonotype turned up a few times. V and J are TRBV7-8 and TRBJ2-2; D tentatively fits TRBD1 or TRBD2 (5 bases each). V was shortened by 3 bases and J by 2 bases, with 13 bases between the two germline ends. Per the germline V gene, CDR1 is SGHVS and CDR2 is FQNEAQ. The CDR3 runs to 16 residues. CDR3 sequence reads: CASSLWGRGNTGELFF. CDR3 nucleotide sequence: TGTGCCAGCAGCTTGTGGGGACGGGGAAACACCGGGGAGCTGTTTTTT.

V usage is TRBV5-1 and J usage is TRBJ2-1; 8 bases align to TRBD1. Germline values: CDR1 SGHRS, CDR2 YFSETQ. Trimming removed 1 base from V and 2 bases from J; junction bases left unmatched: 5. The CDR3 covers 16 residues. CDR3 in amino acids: CASSLPKTGAYNEQFF. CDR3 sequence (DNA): TGCGCCAGCAGCTTGCCGAAGACAGGGGCCTACAATGAGCAGTTCTTC.

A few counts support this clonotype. CDR3 sequence reads: CASSLGRSQYNLSTDTQYF. CDR3 sequence (DNA): TGTGCCAGCAGCTTAGGGCGGAGCCAATATAACCTTAGCACAGATACGCAGTATTTT. The V and J genes are TRBV7-2 and TRBJ2-3; D gene unclear. Per the germline V gene, CDR1 is SGHTA and CDR2 is FQGNSA. The CDR3 covers 19 residues. The V end lost 1 base, the J end lost 0 bases, and 20 bases lay between the germline ends.

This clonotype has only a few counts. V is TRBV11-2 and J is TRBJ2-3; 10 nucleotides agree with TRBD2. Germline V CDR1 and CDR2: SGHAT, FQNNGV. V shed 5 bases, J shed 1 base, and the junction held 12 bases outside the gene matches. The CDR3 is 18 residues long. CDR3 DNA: TGTGCCAGCAGCCTATACCTCGTGCTAGCGGGGGGCACAGATACGCAGTATTTT. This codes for CASSLYLVLAGGTDTQYF.

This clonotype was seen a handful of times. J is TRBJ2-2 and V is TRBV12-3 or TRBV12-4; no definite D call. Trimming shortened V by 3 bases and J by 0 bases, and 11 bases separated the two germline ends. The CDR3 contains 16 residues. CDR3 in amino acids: CASSFASLTNTGELFF. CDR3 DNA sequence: TGTGCCAGCAGTTTCGCCAGTCTGACGAACACCGGGGAGCTGTTTTTT.

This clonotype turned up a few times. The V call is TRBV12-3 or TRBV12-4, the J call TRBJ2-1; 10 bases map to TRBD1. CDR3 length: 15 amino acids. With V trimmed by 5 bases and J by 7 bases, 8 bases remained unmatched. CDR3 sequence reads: CASSTGTGASNEQFF. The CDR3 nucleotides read TGTGCCAGCAGTACCGGGACAGGGGCTTCAAATGAGCAGTTCTTC.

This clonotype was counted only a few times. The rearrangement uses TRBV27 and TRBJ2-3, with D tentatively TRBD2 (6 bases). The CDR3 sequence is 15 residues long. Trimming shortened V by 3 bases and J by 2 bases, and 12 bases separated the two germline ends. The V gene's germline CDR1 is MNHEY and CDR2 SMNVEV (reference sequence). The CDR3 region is CASSLSRRATDTQYF. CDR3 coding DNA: TGTGCCAGCAGTTTGAGCCGGAGGGCCACAGATACGCAGTATTTT.

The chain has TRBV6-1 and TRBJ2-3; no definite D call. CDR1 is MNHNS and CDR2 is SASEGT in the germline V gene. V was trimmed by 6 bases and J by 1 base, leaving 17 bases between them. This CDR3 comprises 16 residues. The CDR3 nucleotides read TGTGCCAGCAGCCCGACGGCGGTCTGGGGCACAGATACGCAGTATTTT. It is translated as CASSPTAVWGTDTQYF.

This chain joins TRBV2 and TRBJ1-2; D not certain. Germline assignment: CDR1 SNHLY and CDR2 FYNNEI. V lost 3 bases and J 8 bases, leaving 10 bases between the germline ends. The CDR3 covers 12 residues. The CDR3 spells CASSDIVGGYTF. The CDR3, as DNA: TGTGCCAGCAGTGATATTGTTGGGGGCTACACCTTC.

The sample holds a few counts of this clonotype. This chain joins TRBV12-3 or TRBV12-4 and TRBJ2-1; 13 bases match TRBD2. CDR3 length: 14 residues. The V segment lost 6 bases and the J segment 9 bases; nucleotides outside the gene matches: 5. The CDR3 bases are TGTGCCAGCAGGACTAGCGGGGGGCCGGGTGAGCAGTTCTTC. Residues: CASRTSGGPGEQFF.

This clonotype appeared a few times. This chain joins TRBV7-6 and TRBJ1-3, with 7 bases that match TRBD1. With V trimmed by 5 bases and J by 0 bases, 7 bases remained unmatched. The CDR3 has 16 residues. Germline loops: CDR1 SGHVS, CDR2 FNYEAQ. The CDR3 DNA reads TGTGCCAGCAGCCCGACAGGGCTGATCTCTGGAAACACCATATATTTT. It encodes CASSPTGLISGNTIYF.

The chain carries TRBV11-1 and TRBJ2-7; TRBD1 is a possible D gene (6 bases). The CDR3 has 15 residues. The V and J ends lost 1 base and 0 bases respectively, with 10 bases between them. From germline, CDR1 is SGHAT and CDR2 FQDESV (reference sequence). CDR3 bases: TGTGCCAGCAGCTTAGGATGGGGGCACTCCTACGAGCAGTACTTC. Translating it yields CASSLGWGHSYEQYF.

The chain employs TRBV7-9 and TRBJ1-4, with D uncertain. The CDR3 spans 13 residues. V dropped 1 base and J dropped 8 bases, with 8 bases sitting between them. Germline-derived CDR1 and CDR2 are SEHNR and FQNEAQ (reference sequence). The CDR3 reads CASSLVGSEKLFF. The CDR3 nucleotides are TGTGCCAGCAGCTTAGTAGGGAGCGAAAAACTGTTTTTT.

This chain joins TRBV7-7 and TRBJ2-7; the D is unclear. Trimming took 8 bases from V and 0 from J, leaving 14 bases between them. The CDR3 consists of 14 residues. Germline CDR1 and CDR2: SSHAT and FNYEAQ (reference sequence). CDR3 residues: CASQKDPGSYEQYF. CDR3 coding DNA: TGTGCCAGCCAAAAAGATCCCGGCTCCTACGAGCAGTACTTC.

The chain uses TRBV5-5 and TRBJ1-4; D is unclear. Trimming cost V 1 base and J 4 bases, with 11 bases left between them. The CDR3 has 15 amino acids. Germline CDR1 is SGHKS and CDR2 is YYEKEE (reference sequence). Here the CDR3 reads CASSLTAVSNEKLFF. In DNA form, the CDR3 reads TGTGCCAGCAGCTTGACGGCAGTCAGTAATGAAAAACTGTTTTTT.

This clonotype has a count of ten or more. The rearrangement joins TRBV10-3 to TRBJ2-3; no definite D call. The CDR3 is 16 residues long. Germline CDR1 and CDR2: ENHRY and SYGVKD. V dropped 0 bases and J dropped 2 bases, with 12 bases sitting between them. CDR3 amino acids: CAISESVTQHTDTQYF. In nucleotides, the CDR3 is TGTGCCATCAGTGAGTCGGTAACCCAGCACACAGATACGCAGTATTTT.

CDR3 bases: TGTGCCACCAGTGATTTGGGGTCCGCTAGCACAGATACGCAGTATTTT. Protein sequence: CATSDLGSASTDTQYF. The chain carries TRBV24-1 and TRBJ2-3; no reliable D call. CDR3 length: 16 amino acids. Germline CDR1 is KGHDR and CDR2 is SFDVKD. V was pared by 0 bases and J by 0 bases, with 9 bases between.

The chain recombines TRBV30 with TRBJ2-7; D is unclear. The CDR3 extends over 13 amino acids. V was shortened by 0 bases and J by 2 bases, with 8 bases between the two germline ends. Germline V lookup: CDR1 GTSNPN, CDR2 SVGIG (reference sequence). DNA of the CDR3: TGTGCCTGGAGTGTACATGGGACCTACGAGCAGTACTTC. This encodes CAWSVHGTYEQYF. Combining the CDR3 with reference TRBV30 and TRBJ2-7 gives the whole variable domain SQTIHQWPATLVQPVGSPLSLECTVEGTSNPNLYWYRQAAGRGLQLLFYSVGIGQISSEVPQNLSASRPQDRQFILSSKKLLLSDSGFYLCAWSVHGTYEQYFGPGTRLTVT.

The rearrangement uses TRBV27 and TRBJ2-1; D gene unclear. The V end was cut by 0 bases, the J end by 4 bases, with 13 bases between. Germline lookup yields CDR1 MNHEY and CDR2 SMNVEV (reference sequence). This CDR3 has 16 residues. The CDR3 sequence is CASSLSGSRNYNEQFF. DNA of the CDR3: TGTGCCAGCAGTTTATCGGGGTCCCGGAATTACAATGAGCAGTTCTTC.

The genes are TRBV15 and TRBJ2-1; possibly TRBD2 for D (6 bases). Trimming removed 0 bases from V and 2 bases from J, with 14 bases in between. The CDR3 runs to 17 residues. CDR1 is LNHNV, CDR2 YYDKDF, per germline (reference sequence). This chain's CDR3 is CATSRDRIGRTYNEQFF. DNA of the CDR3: TGTGCCACCAGCAGAGATCGGATCGGGAGAACCTACAATGAGCAGTTCTTC.